This record covers a single T cell receptor (beta chain). Its cognate antigen is unknown. These data originate in a study of CD8 T cells in ankylosing spondylitis. Study results and caveats: Matched ankylosing spondylitis synovial fluid reportedly showed significant enrichment of disease-linked clones.

TCRdb re-called the 5' RACE reads with MiXCR, one entry per CDR3 protein. The profile shows tens of thousands of distinct CDR3 sequences, 25% to 35% of them singletons. The source of this sequence is a male donor with ankylosing spondylitis or in good health (not recorded which). Sequenced material: blood, either unsorted or a sorted T cell fraction (not recorded which).

The CDR3 DNA sequence: TGCGCCAGCAGCTTGGGCGGGAGAAGCACAGATACGCAGTATTTT. It is translated as CASSLGGRSTDTQYF. The rearrangement joins TRBV5-1 to TRBJ2-3; TRBD2 agrees at 7 bases. The CDR3 runs 15 residues. In germline, CDR1 is SGHRS, CDR2 YFSETQ. V shed 0 bases and J 0 bases; nucleotides not matched to a gene: 1.